A single sample gave rise to the 18 T cell receptor beta chains below, sequenced in a study of regulatory T cells in long-lasting Graves disease. Regarding time point: newly diagnosed GD, antithyroid drugs for less than 3 months. Scientists built the TCR library using RNA that was extracted from PBMCs. Sequencing libraries for TCR beta were prepared with iRepertoire HTBI primers and Arm-PCR of CDR3 regions. One entry per CDR3 protein results from TCRdb running MiXCR on the multiplex PCR reads. The profile shows 400,000 to 650,000 distinct CDR3 sequences, roughly a sixth of them singletons. This sample also belongs to another study, concerning T cells in Graves' hyperthyroidism and ophthalmopathy.

This specimen consisted of peripheral blood mononuclear cells (PBMCs), obtained at new diagnosis, from a patient treated with antithyroid drugs. These receptors were taken from a woman aged 40 to 65 with Graves disease.

In its sample, this clonotype was seen a few times. The rearrangement joins TRBV5-6 to TRBJ2-2, with 11 bases fitting TRBD2. CDR1 is SGHDT and CDR2 is YYEEEE in the germline V gene. The CDR3 extends over 16 amino acids. J gave up 7 bases and V 5 bases, and 10 bases lay outside the gene matches. Written as DNA, the CDR3 is TGTGCCAGCAGGTTCCTAGCGGGGGGCCCTATCGGGGAGCTGTTTTTT. It yields the protein CASRFLAGGPIGELFF.

The chain combines TRBV20-1 with TRBJ2-1; no firm D call. V was pared by 5 bases and J by 0 bases, with 11 bases between. Germline values: CDR1 DFQATT, CDR2 SNEGSKA (reference sequence). There are 14 residues in the CDR3. The CDR3 DNA is TGCAGTGCTCTATTCCTGAGCTCCTACAATGAGCAGTTCTTC. This codes for CSALFLSSYNEQFF.

This clonotype was counted between two and nine times. This chain uses TRBV4-1 with TRBJ1-4; TRBD1 matches 9 bases. V gave up 0 bases and J gave up 6 bases; unmatched junction bases: 8. The germline V gene encodes CDR1 MGHRA and CDR2 YSYEKL. This CDR3 comprises 17 residues. Here the CDR3 reads CASSQDAAGTGHEKLFF. DNA of the CDR3: TGCGCCAGCAGCCAAGATGCCGCTGGGACAGGGCATGAAAAACTGTTTTTT.

This clonotype has at least ten counts. V and J are TRBV3-1 and TRBJ2-2; D is ambiguous. Germline-derived CDR1 and CDR2 are LGHDT and YNNKEL (reference sequence). V was shortened by 2 bases and J by 0 bases, with 13 bases between the two germline ends. The CDR3 is 17 residues long. The CDR3 coding sequence is TGTGCCAGCAGCCAATATGCGTCCCGATCGAACACCGGGGAGCTGTTTTTT. This encodes CASSQYASRSNTGELFF.

This clonotype was recorded many times. The chain uses TRBV20-1 and TRBJ1-2; a weak D match, TRBD1 (6 bases). This CDR3 has 15 residues. Trimming cost V 3 bases and J 0 bases, with 14 bases left between them. Germline-derived CDR1 and CDR2 are DFQATT and SNEGSKA (reference sequence). CDR3 region: CSARGMDRANYGYTF. CDR3 coding DNA: TGCAGTGCTAGGGGGATGGACAGAGCTAACTATGGCTACACCTTC.

V usage is TRBV12-3 or TRBV12-4 and J usage is TRBJ2-1; no reliable D call. Between the trimmed V and J ends, which lost 5 bases and 4 bases, there was a span of 9 bases. The CDR3 sequence is 13 residues long. For the CDR3, the DNA is TGTGCCAGCAGTCCTACAGTATACAATGAGCAGTTCTTC. Its translation is CASSPTVYNEQFF.

This clonotype showed up many times. V and J are TRBV7-8 and TRBJ2-1; D gene unclear. CDR3 size: 16 residues. V dropped 5 bases and J dropped 6 bases, with 20 bases sitting between them. Looked up from germline, CDR1 is SGHVS and CDR2 is FQNEAQ. CDR3 protein: CASSPRAAQTGNEQFF. The CDR3 nucleotides read TGTGCCAGCAGCCCCCGCGCGGCCCAAACGGGCAATGAGCAGTTCTTC.

This clonotype was detected a few times. The rearrangement links TRBV3-1 to TRBJ1-2; 9 bases fit TRBD1. V trimming: 1 base; J trimming: 5 bases; junction bases outside the gene matches: 5. The germline V gene has CDR1 LGHDT and CDR2 YNNKEL (reference sequence). This CDR3 region has 15 residues. CDR3 DNA: TGTGCCAGCAGCCAAGGCACAGGGGGCGCGTATGGCTACACCTTC. Encoded protein: CASSQGTGGAYGYTF.

This clonotype has a count of ten or more. This sequence joins TRBV12-3 or TRBV12-4 and TRBJ1-2, with TRBD1 matching 7 bases. The CDR3 runs 14 residues. Trimming removed 6 bases from V and 4 bases from J; junction bases left unmatched: 8. CDR3 sequence reads: CASSLDRVSYGYTF. The CDR3 DNA reads TGTGCCAGCAGCCTAGACAGGGTCTCCTATGGCTACACCTTC.

This clonotype has ten or more counts. V and J are TRBV20-1 and TRBJ2-3; D remains unclear. Trimming removed 3 bases from V and 0 bases from J, with 10 bases in between. There are 14 residues in the CDR3. Germline assignment: CDR1 DFQATT and CDR2 SNEGSKA (reference sequence). In DNA, the CDR3 is TGCAGTGCTAGGGGTGGCACTAGCACAGATACGCAGTATTTT. Its protein product is CSARGGTSTDTQYF.

This clonotype was seen repeatedly, ten times or more. The chain carries TRBV11-2 and TRBJ2-1; D gene ambiguous. This CDR3 is 15 amino acids long. The germline V gene has CDR1 SGHAT and CDR2 FQNNGV. Deletions cut 1 base from V and 0 bases from J, with 7 bases between. CDR3 coding DNA: TGTGCCAGCAGCTTAGCTTGGGGCTCCTACAATGAGCAGTTCTTC. It translates to CASSLAWGSYNEQFF. Filled out from reference TRBV11-2 and TRBJ2-1, the complete variable domain reads EAGVAQSPRYKIIEKRQSVAFWCNPISGHATLYWYQQILGQGPKLLIQFQNNGVVDDSQLPKDRFSAERLKGVDSTLKIQPAKLEDSAVYLCASSLAWGSYNEQFFGPGTRLTVL.

This clonotype is a singleton in its sample. The chain is built from TRBV6-1 and TRBJ2-1; no reliable D call. This CDR3 has 12 residues. CDR1 and CDR2 (germline): MNHNS, SASEGT. V lost 6 bases to trimming and J lost 6 bases, with 9 bases between them. This chain's CDR3 is CASRSPSNEQFF. CDR3 sequence (DNA): TGTGCCAGCAGATCCCCTAGCAATGAGCAGTTCTTC.

Comments on this clonotype: A much larger clone is a single base away; this may be a read error. The V gene is TRBV12-3 or TRBV12-4, the J gene TRBJ1-4; D is ambiguous. The CDR3 runs 14 residues. V was cut by 2 bases and J by 10 bases, with 14 bases left in between. The CDR3 region is CASSLSTPRGKLFF. The CDR3, as DNA: TGTGCCAGCAGTTTATCTACCCCTCGGGGAAAACTGTTTTTT.

This clonotype was picked up many times. This sequence joins TRBV29-1 and TRBJ2-3; possibly TRBD1 for D (6 bases). The CDR3 totals 13 residues. V dropped 5 bases and J dropped 4 bases, with 13 bases sitting between them. CDR1 is SQVTM, CDR2 ANQGSEA, per germline. DNA for the CDR3: TGCAGCGTTATCAGGGGCAGATCAGATACGCAGTATTTT. It specifies CSVIRGRSDTQYF.

V is TRBV10-3 and J is TRBJ1-3; no reliable D call. The CDR3 has 14 residues. The ends were cut back, 11 bases at V and 0 bases at J, with 14 bases in the middle. CDR1 ENHRY and CDR2 SYGVKD come from the germline V gene. The CDR3 region has the DNA TGTGCCGTCGCTCCCGTAGGCTCTGGAAACACCATATATTTT. It codes for CAVAPVGSGNTIYF.

The rearrangement uses TRBV6-2 or TRBV6-3 and TRBJ2-2; 15 bases fit TRBD2. With V trimmed by 6 bases and J by 2 bases, 10 bases remained unmatched. CDR1 and CDR2 from the germline V gene are MNHEY and SVGEGT. This CDR3 has 19 residues. This CDR3 is CASRPGLAGGKGNTGELFF. CDR3 coding DNA: TGTGCCAGCAGACCGGGACTAGCGGGGGGAAAGGGTAACACCGGGGAGCTGTTTTTT.

This clonotype has at least ten counts. The rearrangement joins TRBV12-3 or TRBV12-4 to TRBJ2-3; 11 bases line up with TRBD2. The CDR3 contains 17 residues. The J segment lost 5 bases and the V segment lost 7 bases, leaving 14 bases of the junction unmatched. The CDR3 DNA reads TGTGCCAGCACCCCGGGTTGGCTAGCGGGGGGAGGAGATACGCAGTATTTT. Its translation: CASTPGWLAGGGDTQYF.

Written as DNA, the CDR3 is TGCGCCAGCAGCCAGTCCCCCAGTGACGGCTCCTACAATGAGCAGTTCTTC. It is translated as CASSQSPSDGSYNEQFF. This sequence joins TRBV4-1 and TRBJ2-1; no firm D call. The CDR3 contains 17 residues. From germline, CDR1 is MGHRA and CDR2 YSYEKL. With 3 bases removed from V and 0 bases from J, the gap between germline ends came to 15 bases.